These 9 T cell receptor beta chains were sequenced from one sample in a study of T-cell reconstitution after alpha-beta-depleted transplantation in children. A TCRbeta library incorporating unique molecular identifiers was prepared. MiXCR, applied by TCRdb to the PCR reads, yields one record per CDR3 protein. This table has about 48,000 distinct CDR3 sequences, about 5.7% appearing once. The sequencing here drew on PBMCs, mostly from graft donor cells, taken 60 days after TCRalphabeta/CD19-depleted stem cell transplant. All receptors derive from a female patient between 2 and 10 years old who had a stem cell transplant for aplastic anemia, so the T cells may come from the graft donor.

This clonotype was picked up a small number of times. This chain connects TRBV7-2 to TRBJ2-5; 12 positions match TRBD2. The CDR3 has 12 amino acids. Germline assignment: CDR1 SGHTA and CDR2 FQGNSA. Here the CDR3 reads CVNALAGGAQYF. The CDR3 coding sequence is TGTGTTAACGCCCTAGCGGGGGGGGCTCAGTACTTC. The entire variable domain, with the rest obtained from reference TRBV7-2 and TRBJ2-5, is as follows: GAGVSQSPSNKVTEKGKDVELRCDPISGHTALYWYRQSLGQGLEFLIYFQGNSAPDKSGLPSDRFSAERTGGSVSTLTIQRTQQEDSAVYLCVNALAGGAQYFGPGTRLLVL.

This clonotype has ten or more counts. V and J are TRBV6-1 and TRBJ2-2; D may be TRBD1 or TRBD2 (5 bases each). Trimming left V 8 bases short and J 4 bases short, with 11 bases between. CDR1 and CDR2 (germline): MNHNS, SASEGT. The CDR3 covers 13 residues. This CDR3 reads CASGAGSTGELFF. In DNA form, the CDR3 reads TGTGCCAGCGGGGCAGGGAGCACCGGGGAGCTGTTTTTT.

This clonotype has ten or more counts. The V call is TRBV11-2, the J call TRBJ2-1; 10 nucleotides line up with TRBD2. The CDR3 has 14 residues. V lost 4 bases and J lost 9; bases outside the gene matches: 6. Germline V gene sequence: CDR1 SGHAT, CDR2 FQNNGV. As DNA, the CDR3 is TGTGCCAGCAGCTCGGCTAGCGGGAGTGGTGAGCAGTTCTTC. It translates to CASSSASGSGEQFF.

The chain is built from TRBV5-1 and TRBJ2-7; 7 nucleotides line up with TRBD2. The CDR3 is made up of 14 amino acids. Germline CDR1 reads SGHRS; CDR2 reads YFSETQ. Unmatched junction bases numbered 2, after V lost 2 bases and J lost 0 bases. DNA for the CDR3: TGCGCCAGCAGCTTTAGCGGGCTCTCCTACGAGCAGTACTTC. This sequence encodes CASSFSGLSYEQYF.

Many counts were recorded for this clonotype. The chain carries TRBV12-3 or TRBV12-4 and TRBJ2-3; TRBD1 might be the D (6 bases). V was clipped by 1 base and J by 6 bases, with 11 bases between them. This CDR3 has 14 residues. The CDR3 loop reads CASSLGTGIDTQYF. CDR3 nucleotides: TGTGCCAGCAGTTTAGGAACAGGGATTGATACGCAGTATTTT.

In its sample, this clonotype was seen a few times. The CDR3 sequence is CSVVFGLAGTDTQYF. The CDR3, as DNA: TGCAGCGTTGTTTTCGGTCTAGCGGGCACAGATACGCAGTATTTT. V and J are TRBV29-1 and TRBJ2-3; 7 bases are a match to TRBD2. Looked up from germline, CDR1 is SQVTM and CDR2 is ANQGSEA. The CDR3 is 15 residues long. Trimming took 4 bases from V and 1 from J; bases not matched to a gene: 8.

Ten or more counts support this clonotype. The rearrangement links TRBV20-1 to TRBJ2-3; the D gene is possibly TRBD1 (5 bases). The V gene lost 2 bases and the J gene lost 0 bases, with 6 bases spanning the gap. Germline CDR1 reads DFQATT; CDR2 reads SNEGSKA (reference sequence). The CDR3 extends over 13 amino acids. The CDR3, as DNA: TGCAGTGCTAGAAGGGGAAGCACAGATACGCAGTATTTT. Protein sequence: CSARRGSTDTQYF.

This clonotype was observed many times. V is TRBV29-1 and J is TRBJ2-5; 7 bases are a match to TRBD2. The V gene's germline CDR1 is SQVTM and CDR2 ANQGSEA. V was clipped by 3 bases and J by 5 bases; unmatched bases: 9. The CDR3 sequence is 14 residues long. CDR3 nucleotides: TGCAGCGTTGACTTGGCACCGGGAGGTGAGACCCAGTACTTC. This encodes CSVDLAPGGETQYF. The whole variable domain, filled in from reference TRBV29-1 and TRBJ2-5, reads SAVISQKPSRDICQRGTSLTIQCQVDSQVTMMFWYRQQPGQSLTLIATANQGSEATYESGFVIDKFPISRPNLTFSTLTVSNMSPEDSSIYLCSVDLAPGGETQYFGPGTRLLVL.

This clonotype has at least ten counts. This chain uses TRBV28 with TRBJ1-2, with 9 nucleotides matching TRBD1. V trimming: 6 bases; J trimming: 7 bases; junction bases outside the gene matches: 15. CDR1 is MDHEN, CDR2 SYDVKM, per germline. This CDR3 spans 16 amino acids. CDR3 DNA: TGTGCCAGCAGGCCCGGGGACAGGGTTTTGGTTGGTGGCTACACCTTC. Its protein product is CASRPGDRVLVGGYTF.